This TCR beta chain was identified in a study of response to subunit inactivated influenza vaccine. TCRdb processed the RT-PCR reads anew with MiXCR; each CDR3 protein has one entry. This sample has hundreds of thousands of distinct CDR3 sequences, with about an eighth found just once. Germline loops: CDR1 SGHTA, CDR2 FQGNSA. CDR3 length: 14 residues. Trimming stripped 1 base from V and 3 bases from J, with 10 bases between. The sequence was collected from a man aged 45-65 years who received an inactivated influenza vaccine. Sequencing used PBMCs from blood, obtained on the day of vaccination. V is TRBV7-2 and J is TRBJ2-7, with a tentative D call TRBD2 (5 bases). CDR3 in amino acids: CASSLERESYEQYF. CDR3 nucleotides: TGTGCCAGCAGCTTAGAAAGGGAGAGCTACGAGCAGTACTTC.